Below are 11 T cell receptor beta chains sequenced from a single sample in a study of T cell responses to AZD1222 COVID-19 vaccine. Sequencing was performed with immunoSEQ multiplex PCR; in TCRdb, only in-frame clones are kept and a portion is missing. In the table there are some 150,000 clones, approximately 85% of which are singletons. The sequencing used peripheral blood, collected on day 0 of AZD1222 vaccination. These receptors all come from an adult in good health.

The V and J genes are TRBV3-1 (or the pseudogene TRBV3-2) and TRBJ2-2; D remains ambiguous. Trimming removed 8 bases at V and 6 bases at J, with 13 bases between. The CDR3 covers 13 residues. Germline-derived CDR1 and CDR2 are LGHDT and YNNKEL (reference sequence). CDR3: CASAPRLAGELFF. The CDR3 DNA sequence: TGTGCCAGCGCCCCGCGGCTAGCCGGGGAGCTGTTTTTT.

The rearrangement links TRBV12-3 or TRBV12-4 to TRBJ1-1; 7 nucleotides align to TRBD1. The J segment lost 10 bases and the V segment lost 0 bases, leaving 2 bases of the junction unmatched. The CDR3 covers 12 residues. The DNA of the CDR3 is TGTGCCAGCAGTTTAGCGGCAGGGGGAGCTTTCTTT. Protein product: CASSLAAGGAFF.

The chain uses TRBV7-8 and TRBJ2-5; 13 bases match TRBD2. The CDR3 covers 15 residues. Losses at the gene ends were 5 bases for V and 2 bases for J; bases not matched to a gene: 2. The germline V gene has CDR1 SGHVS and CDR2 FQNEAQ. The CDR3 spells CASSKLAGGQETQYF. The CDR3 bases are TGTGCCAGCAGCAAACTAGCGGGGGGGCAAGAGACCCAGTACTTC.

The DNA for the CDR3 is TGTGCCAGCAGCTTGACCGGGCTGATTGATACGCAGTATTTT. Its protein is CASSLTGLIDTQYF. The rearrangement links TRBV6-5 to TRBJ2-3; D is unresolved. This CDR3 contains 14 residues. Germline lookup yields CDR1 MNHEY and CDR2 SVGAGI. Trimming took off 6 bases at V and 6 bases at J, with 16 bases between the two ends.

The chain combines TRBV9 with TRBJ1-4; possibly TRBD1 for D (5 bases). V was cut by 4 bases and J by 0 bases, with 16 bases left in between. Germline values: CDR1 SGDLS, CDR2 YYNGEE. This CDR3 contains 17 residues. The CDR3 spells CASSPSGGAATNEKLFF. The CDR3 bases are TGTGCCAGCAGCCCCTCTGGAGGGGCTGCAACTAATGAAAAACTGTTTTTT.

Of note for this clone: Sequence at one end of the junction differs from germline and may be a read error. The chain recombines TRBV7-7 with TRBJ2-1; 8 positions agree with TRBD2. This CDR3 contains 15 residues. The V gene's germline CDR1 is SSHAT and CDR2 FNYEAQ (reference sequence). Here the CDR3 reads CASTPRLAPYNEQFF. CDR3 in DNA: TGTGCTAGCACCCCCCGACTAGCGCCCTACAATGAGCAGTTCTTC.

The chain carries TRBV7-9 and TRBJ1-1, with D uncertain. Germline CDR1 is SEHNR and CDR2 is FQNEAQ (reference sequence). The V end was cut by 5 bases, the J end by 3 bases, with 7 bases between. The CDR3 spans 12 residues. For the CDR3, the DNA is TGTGCCAGCAGCCCGGTGGACACTGAAGCTTTCTTT. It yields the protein CASSPVDTEAFF.

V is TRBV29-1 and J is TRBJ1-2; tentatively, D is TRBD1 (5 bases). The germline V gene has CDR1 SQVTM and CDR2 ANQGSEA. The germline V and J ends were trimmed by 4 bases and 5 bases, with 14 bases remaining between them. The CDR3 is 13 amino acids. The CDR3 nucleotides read TGCAGCGTTGTCGGGGGAGAGGGGTATGGCTACACCTTC. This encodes CSVVGGEGYGYTF.

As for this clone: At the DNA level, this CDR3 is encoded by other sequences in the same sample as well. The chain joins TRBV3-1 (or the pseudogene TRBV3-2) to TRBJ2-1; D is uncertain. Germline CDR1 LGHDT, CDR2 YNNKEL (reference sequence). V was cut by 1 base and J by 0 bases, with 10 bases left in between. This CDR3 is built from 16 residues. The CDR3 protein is CASSQGQPSSYNEQFF. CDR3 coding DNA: TGTGCCAGCAGCCAAGGGCAGCCAAGCTCCTACAATGAGCAGTTCTTC.

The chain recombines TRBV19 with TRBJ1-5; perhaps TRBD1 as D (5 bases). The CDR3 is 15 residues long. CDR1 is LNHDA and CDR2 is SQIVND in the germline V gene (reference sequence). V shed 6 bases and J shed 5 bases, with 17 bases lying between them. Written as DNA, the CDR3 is TGTGCCAGTAGCCGTTTCGATGGAGGGGATCAGCCCCAGCATTTT. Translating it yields CASSRFDGGDQPQHF.

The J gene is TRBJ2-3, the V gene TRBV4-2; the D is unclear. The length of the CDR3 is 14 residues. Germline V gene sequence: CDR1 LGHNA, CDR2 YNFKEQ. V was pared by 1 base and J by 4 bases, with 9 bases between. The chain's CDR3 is CASSQVESPDTQYF. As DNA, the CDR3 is TGTGCCAGCAGCCAAGTAGAGAGTCCAGATACGCAGTATTTT.